These 27 T cell receptor beta chains share one sample of origin, sequenced in a study of cytomegalovirus exposure and HLA in healthy donors. Vbeta (60) and Jbeta (13) primers were used in the PCR. Sequencing used immunoSEQ multiplex PCR; TCRdb keeps in-frame clones, though not all of them. Among 110,000 or so clones listed, just under 75% were seen once. The sample was PBMCs. The receptors derive from a human donor in good health.

The V gene is TRBV6-6, the J gene TRBJ2-2; the match to TRBD1 covers 11 bases. Looked up from germline, CDR1 is MNHNY and CDR2 is SVGAGI (reference sequence). CDR3 length: 16 amino acids. V lost 6 bases to trimming and J lost 6 bases; unmatched junction nucleotides: 9. CDR3 sequence reads: CASSHPDRGLSGELFF. CDR3 nucleotide sequence: TGTGCCAGCAGCCACCCGGACAGGGGGCTGTCCGGGGAGCTGTTTTTT.

CDR3 region: CASSLPGQLNTEAFF. CDR3 nucleotide sequence: TGTGCCAGCAGTTTACCGGGACAACTGAACACTGAAGCTTTCTTT. V and J are TRBV28 and TRBJ1-1, with a weak D call TRBD1 (6 bases). Germline CDR1 and CDR2: MDHEN and SYDVKM. CDR3 size: 15 residues. The V end lost 2 bases, the J end lost 0 bases, and 10 bases lay between the germline ends.

For this clone: A read error may produce the germline difference seen at one junction end. This sequence joins TRBV5-1 and TRBJ1-4, with 8 bases aligning to TRBD1. The CDR3 loop spans 14 amino acids. Looked up from germline, CDR1 is SGHRS and CDR2 is YFSETQ. Here the CDR3 DNA reads TGCGCCAGCAGATTGGACAGGGTTAAAGAAAAACTGTTTTTT. It is translated as CASRLDRVKEKLFF.

V gene TRBV30 combines with J gene TRBJ2-7; D gene ambiguous. V shed 3 bases and J shed 7 bases, with 16 bases lying between them. The CDR3 extends over 13 amino acids. Germline loops: CDR1 GTSNPN, CDR2 SVGIG (reference sequence). CDR3: CAWRPRPVEEQYF. The CDR3 region has the DNA TGTGCCTGGAGACCCAGACCCGTGGAGGAGCAGTACTTC.

The rearrangement joins TRBV28 to TRBJ1-4; D is unresolved. Between the trimmed V and J ends, which lost 6 bases and 10 bases, there was a span of 12 bases. The germline gives CDR1 MDHEN, CDR2 SYDVKM. The CDR3 spans 12 residues. The CDR3 here is CASSPPRGKLFF. DNA for the CDR3: TGTGCCAGCAGCCCCCCCCGGGGAAAACTGTTTTTT. Together with reference TRBV28 and TRBJ1-4, the CDR3 gives the full variable domain: DVKVTQSSRYLVKRTGEKVFLECVQDMDHENMFWYRQDPGLGLRLIYFSYDVKMKEKGDIPEGYSVSREKKERFSLILESASTNQTSMYLCASSPPRGKLFFGSGTQLSVL.

On this clone: The junction differs from germline at one of its ends, possibly a read error. The chain links TRBV6-1 to TRBJ2-1; D might be TRBD2 (6 bases). Germline V CDR1 and CDR2: MNHNS, SASEGT. The CDR3 is 14 residues long. CDR3 DNA sequence: TGTGCCAGCAGTGAAGCAGGTCCGGGGCGGGACGAAATCTTC. Protein sequence: CASSEAGPGRDEIF.

The J gene is TRBJ2-7, the V gene TRBV7-9, with 8 positions matching TRBD1. Germline CDR1 and CDR2: SEHNR and FQNEAQ (reference sequence). V lost 5 bases, J lost 2 bases, and 8 bases stayed unmatched. The CDR3 extends over 15 amino acids. The CDR3 loop reads CASSLGQGETYEQYF. CDR3 nucleotide sequence: TGTGCCAGCAGCCTCGGACAGGGCGAGACCTACGAGCAGTACTTC. The variable domain in full, with the rest retrieved from reference TRBV7-9 and TRBJ2-7, is DTGVSQNPRHKITKRGQNVTFRCDPISEHNRLYWYRQTLGQGPEFLTYFQNEAQLEKSRLLSDRFSAERPKGSFSTLEIQRTEQGDSAMYLCASSLGQGETYEQYFGPGTRLTVT.

This chain joins TRBV11-2 and TRBJ1-1, with no clear D. Trimming stripped 0 bases from V and 5 bases from J, with 7 bases between. The CDR3 totals 13 residues. Germline V gives CDR1 SGHAT, CDR2 FQNNGV. CDR3 in DNA: TGTGCCAGCAGCTTAGATGGCGGGACTGAAGCTTTCTTT. Protein product: CASSLDGGTEAFF.

The V and J genes are TRBV7-2 and TRBJ2-7, with 9 bases that match TRBD1. The CDR3 has 14 residues. J lost 0 bases, V lost 5 bases, and 2 bases had no gene match. The germline CDR1 and CDR2 sequences are SGHTA and FQGNSA. The CDR3 protein is CASSLQGASYEQYF. The CDR3 bases are TGTGCCAGCAGCCTACAGGGGGCCTCCTACGAGCAGTACTTC.

The chain is built from TRBV11-2 and TRBJ1-2, with TRBD1 matching 10 bases. Germline values: CDR1 SGHAT, CDR2 FQNNGV. J was trimmed by 1 base and V by 6 bases; bases with no gene match: 5. CDR3 length: 15 residues. The CDR3 is CASRRGQGDNYGYTF. The CDR3 region has the DNA TGTGCCAGCAGACGTGGACAGGGGGATAACTATGGCTACACCTTC.

This clone was seen a single time. The chain joins TRBV5-6 to TRBJ2-7, with 7 bases that match TRBD1. The V gene end was trimmed by 2 bases and the J gene end by 3 bases; junction bases not matched to a gene: 5. The CDR3 has 14 residues. Germline CDR1 and CDR2: SGHDT and YYEEEE. The chain's CDR3 is CASSFRDRLYEQYF. For the CDR3, the DNA is TGTGCCAGCAGCTTTCGGGACAGACTCTACGAGCAGTACTTC. Combining the CDR3 with reference TRBV5-6 and TRBJ2-7 gives the whole variable domain DAGVTQSPTHLIKTRGQQVTLRCSPKSGHDTVSWYQQALGQGPQFIFQYYEEEERQRGNFPDRFSGHQFPNYSSELNVNALLLGDSALYLCASSFRDRLYEQYFGPGTRLTVT.

The chain carries TRBV28 and TRBJ1-2, with D maybe TRBD1 (5 bases). Germline-derived CDR1 and CDR2 are MDHEN and SYDVKM. CDR3 size: 13 residues. V was shortened by 8 bases and J by 2 bases, with 12 bases between the two germline ends. The CDR3, as DNA: TGTGCCAGCCGTTCCCCAGGGAACTATGGCTACACCTTC. Protein: CASRSPGNYGYTF.

The V gene is TRBV7-9, the J gene TRBJ1-2; TRBD1 might be the D (5 bases). The CDR3 has 14 amino acids. V was shortened by 1 base and J by 4 bases, with 10 bases between the two germline ends. CDR1 and CDR2 (germline): SEHNR, FQNEAQ (reference sequence). The CDR3: CASSLVGASYGYTF. The CDR3 nucleotides are TGTGCCAGCAGCTTAGTAGGGGCTAGCTATGGCTACACCTTC. The full variable domain, its missing parts supplied by reference TRBV7-9 and TRBJ1-2, is DTGVSQNPRHKITKRGQNVTFRCDPISEHNRLYWYRQTLGQGPEFLTYFQNEAQLEKSRLLSDRFSAERPKGSFSTLEIQRTEQGDSAMYLCASSLVGASYGYTFGSGTRLTVV.

V usage is TRBV7-2 and J usage is TRBJ1-6; tentative D call: TRBD1 (5 bases). The germline gives CDR1 SGHTA, CDR2 FQGNSA. This CDR3 has 14 residues. The ends were cut back, 8 bases at V and 6 bases at J, with 14 bases in the middle. In nucleotides, the CDR3 is TGTGCCAGCTGGCAGGGTGGCTCTAATTCACCCCTCCACTTT. Translation: CASWQGGSNSPLHF.

The CDR3 loop reads CASSLPAGGRNTEAFF. The DNA for the CDR3 is TGTGCCAGCAGCTTGCCCGCAGGGGGCAGAAACACTGAAGCTTTCTTT. The chain links TRBV11-2 to TRBJ1-1, with 8 bases identical to TRBD1. This CDR3 region has 16 residues. V was clipped by 3 bases and J by 2 bases; unmatched bases: 8. CDR1 SGHAT and CDR2 FQNNGV come from the germline V gene.

The chain combines TRBV28 with TRBJ2-5; 7 bases map to TRBD2. With 4 bases clipped from V and 0 bases from J, the junction kept 5 bases outside the gene matches. In germline, CDR1 is MDHEN, CDR2 SYDVKM. The CDR3 has 15 amino acids. CDR3 region: CASSSSGAYQETQYF. For the CDR3, the DNA is TGTGCCAGCAGTTCGAGCGGGGCTTACCAAGAGACCCAGTACTTC.

This rearrangement joins TRBV19 to TRBJ2-7; possibly TRBD1 for D (6 bases). Germline V CDR1 and CDR2: LNHDA, SQIVND (reference sequence). Trimming left V 5 bases short and J 2 bases short, with 19 bases between. The CDR3 has 16 amino acids. The DNA of the CDR3 is TGTGCCAGTAGTCCCCGGGGCACTAGGGGGACCTACGAGCAGTACTTC. This sequence encodes CASSPRGTRGTYEQYF. Variable domain in full (rest from reference TRBV19 and TRBJ2-7): DGGITQSPKYLFRKEGQNVTLSCEQNLNHDAMYWYRQDPGQGLRLIYYSQIVNDFQKGDIAEGYSVSREKKESFPLTVTSAQKNPTAFYLCASSPRGTRGTYEQYFGPGTRLTVT.

There are a few counts of this clone. The chain is built from TRBV14 and TRBJ2-5, with TRBD1 matching over 9 bases. The germline V gene encodes CDR1 SGHDN and CDR2 FVKESK. J lost 5 bases, V lost 5 bases, and 9 bases had no gene match. The CDR3 loop spans 15 amino acids. The CDR3 is CASSATGTGWETQYF. CDR3 in DNA: TGTGCCAGCAGCGCAACCGGGACAGGGTGGGAGACCCAGTACTTC. Drawing the rest from reference TRBV14 and TRBJ2-5, the complete variable domain is EAGVTQFPSHSVIEKGQTVTLRCDPISGHDNLYWYRRVMGKEIKFLLHFVKESKQDESGMPNNRFLAERTGGTYSTLKVQPAELEDSGVYFCASSATGTGWETQYFGPGTRLLVL.

The gene calls are TRBV5-1 and TRBJ2-3, with D maybe TRBD1 (6 bases). There are 13 residues in the CDR3. Between the trimmed V and J ends, which lost 4 bases and 5 bases, there was a span of 11 bases. Germline values: CDR1 SGHRS, CDR2 YFSETQ. The DNA for the CDR3 is TGCGCCAGCAGCCCACAACAGGGAGATACGCAGTATTTT. It is translated as CASSPQQGDTQYF.

The V and J genes are TRBV19 and TRBJ2-7; 11 bases align to TRBD2. The ends lost 5 bases at V and 1 base at J; junction bases unmatched: 7. This CDR3 region has 16 residues. Germline CDR1 and CDR2: LNHDA and SQIVND (reference sequence). The CDR3 DNA is TGTGCCAGTAGTGTGCCCGGGACTAGCGGATCCTACGAGCAGTACTTC. It encodes CASSVPGTSGSYEQYF.

CDR3 protein: CASSFTHSEDYEQYF. The CDR3 bases are TGTGCCAGCAGTTTCACCCATAGCGAGGACTACGAGCAGTACTTC. This chain uses TRBV28 with TRBJ2-7, with D perhaps matching TRBD2 (5 bases). Trimming cost V 3 bases and J 3 bases, with 15 bases left between them. From germline, CDR1 is MDHEN and CDR2 SYDVKM. This CDR3 has 15 residues.

The chain carries TRBV28 and TRBJ2-3; 8 bases are a match to TRBD2. Germline loops: CDR1 MDHEN, CDR2 SYDVKM. The CDR3 contains 16 residues. V gave up 3 bases and J gave up 4 bases; unmatched junction bases: 9. The CDR3 region is CASSFVPGGPADTQYF. The DNA of the CDR3 is TGTGCCAGCAGTTTCGTCCCGGGAGGGCCCGCAGATACGCAGTATTTT.

The chain carries TRBV2 and TRBJ1-2; D possibly corresponds to TRBD1 (5 bases). V gave up 3 bases and J gave up 8 bases, with 25 bases separating them. The CDR3 length is 17 residues. CDR1 SNHLY and CDR2 FYNNEI come from the germline V gene. CDR3 sequence reads: CASSEDRLRSGGGGYTF. The CDR3 DNA reads as TGTGCCAGCAGTGAGGATAGGTTAAGAAGCGGGGGTGGAGGCTACACCTTC.

The chain carries TRBV28 and TRBJ2-1, with 8 bases identical to TRBD2. The trim removed 5 bases at V and 5 bases at J, leaving 5 bases unmatched. Per germline, CDR1 MDHEN and CDR2 SYDVKM. The CDR3 sequence is 14 residues long. For the CDR3, the DNA is TGTGCCAGCAGTAGCGGGAGTTTCCACAATGAGCAGTTCTTC. This encodes CASSSGSFHNEQFF.

The chain has TRBV28 and TRBJ2-4; 8 bases are a match to TRBD1. This CDR3 is 15 amino acids long. Per the germline V gene, CDR1 is MDHEN and CDR2 is SYDVKM. Losses at the gene ends were 4 bases for V and 7 bases for J; bases not matched to a gene: 9. CDR3 sequence (DNA): TGTGCCAGCAGTTCCAGGGGGCGCCCCGGGAACATTCAGTACTTC. Its protein product is CASSSRGRPGNIQYF.

J is TRBJ2-5 and V is TRBV2; 8 bases line up with TRBD1. V trimming: 1 base; J trimming: 4 bases; junction bases outside the gene matches: 5. Germline V lookup: CDR1 SNHLY, CDR2 FYNNEI. The CDR3 loop spans 15 amino acids. This CDR3 reads CASSEGGQGTETQYF. As DNA, the CDR3 is TGTGCCAGCAGTGAAGGAGGACAGGGAACAGAGACCCAGTACTTC. Combining the CDR3 with reference TRBV2 and TRBJ2-5 gives the whole variable domain EPEVTQTPSHQVTQMGQEVILRCVPISNHLYFYWYRQILGQKVEFLVSFYNNEISEKSEIFDDQFSVERPDGSNFTLKIRSTKLEDSAMYFCASSEGGQGTETQYFGPGTRLLVL.

V usage is TRBV2 and J usage is TRBJ2-1; 9 bases are a match to TRBD2. Germline values: CDR1 SNHLY, CDR2 FYNNEI. CDR3 length equals 15 residues. The ends lost 7 bases at V and 2 bases at J; junction bases unmatched: 6. CDR3 in DNA: TGTGCCAGCATTAGCGGGAGAAGCACCTACAATGAGCAGTTCTTC. It translates to CASISGRSTYNEQFF.